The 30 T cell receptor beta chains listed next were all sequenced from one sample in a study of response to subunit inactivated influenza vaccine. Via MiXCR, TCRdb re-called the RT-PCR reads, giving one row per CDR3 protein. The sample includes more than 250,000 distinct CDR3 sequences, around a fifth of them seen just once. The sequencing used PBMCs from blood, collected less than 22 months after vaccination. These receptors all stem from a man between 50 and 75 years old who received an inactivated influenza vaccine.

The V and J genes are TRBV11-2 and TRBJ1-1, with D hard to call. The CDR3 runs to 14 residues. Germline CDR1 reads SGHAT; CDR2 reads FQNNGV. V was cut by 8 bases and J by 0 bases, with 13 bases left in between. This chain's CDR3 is CASLLGRLNTEAFF. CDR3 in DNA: TGTGCCAGCCTCCTAGGACGGCTGAACACTGAAGCTTTCTTT.

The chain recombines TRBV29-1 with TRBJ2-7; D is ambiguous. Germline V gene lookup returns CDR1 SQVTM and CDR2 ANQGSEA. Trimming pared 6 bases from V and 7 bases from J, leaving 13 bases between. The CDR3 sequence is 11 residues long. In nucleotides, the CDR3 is TGCAGCGTCGTCACCGAGGCTGAGCAGTACTTC. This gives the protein CSVVTEAEQYF.

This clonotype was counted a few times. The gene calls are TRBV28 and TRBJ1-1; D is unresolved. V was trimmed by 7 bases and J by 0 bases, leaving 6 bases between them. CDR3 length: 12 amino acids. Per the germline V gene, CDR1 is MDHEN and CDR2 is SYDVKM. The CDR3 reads CASTRLNTEAFF. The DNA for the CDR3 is TGTGCCAGCACCCGTTTGAACACTGAAGCTTTCTTT.

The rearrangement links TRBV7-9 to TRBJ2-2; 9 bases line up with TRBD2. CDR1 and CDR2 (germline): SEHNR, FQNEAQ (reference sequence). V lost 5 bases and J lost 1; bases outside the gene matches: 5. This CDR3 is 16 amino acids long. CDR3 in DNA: TGTGCCAGCAGCAAGTGGCGGGAGGGGAACACCGGGGAGCTGTTTTTT. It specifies CASSKWREGNTGELFF.

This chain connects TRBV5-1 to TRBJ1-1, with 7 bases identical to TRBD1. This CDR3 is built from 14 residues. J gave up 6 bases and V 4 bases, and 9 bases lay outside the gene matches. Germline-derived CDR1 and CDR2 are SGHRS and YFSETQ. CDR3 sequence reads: CASSVRQGFPEAFF. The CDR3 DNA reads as TGCGCCAGCAGCGTACGACAGGGTTTCCCTGAAGCTTTCTTT.

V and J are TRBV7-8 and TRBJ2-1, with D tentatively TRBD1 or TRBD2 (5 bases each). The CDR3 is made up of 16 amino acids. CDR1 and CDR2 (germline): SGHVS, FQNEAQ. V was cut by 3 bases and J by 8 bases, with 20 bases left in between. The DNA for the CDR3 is TGTGCCAGCAGCTTTTTTCGGGGCGATTTGGGCGATGAGCAGTTCTTC. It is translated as CASSFFRGDLGDEQFF.

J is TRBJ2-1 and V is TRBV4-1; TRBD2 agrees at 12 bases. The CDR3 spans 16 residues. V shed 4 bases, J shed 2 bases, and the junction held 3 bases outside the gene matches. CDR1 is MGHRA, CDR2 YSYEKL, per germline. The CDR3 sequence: CASSLLAGGPYNEQFF. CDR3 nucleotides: TGCGCCAGCAGCCTACTAGCGGGGGGACCCTACAATGAGCAGTTCTTC.

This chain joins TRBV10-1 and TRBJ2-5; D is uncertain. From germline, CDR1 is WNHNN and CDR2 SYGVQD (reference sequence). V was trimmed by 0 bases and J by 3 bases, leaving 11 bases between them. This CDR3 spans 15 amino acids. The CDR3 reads CASSESESGEETQYF. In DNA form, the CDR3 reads TGCGCCAGCAGTGAGTCCGAATCAGGAGAAGAGACCCAGTACTTC.

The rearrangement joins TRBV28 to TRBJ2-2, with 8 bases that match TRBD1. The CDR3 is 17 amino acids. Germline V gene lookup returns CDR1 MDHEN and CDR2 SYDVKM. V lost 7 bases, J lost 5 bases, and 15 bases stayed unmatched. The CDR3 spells CASNPGQGVLLTGELFF. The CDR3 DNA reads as TGTGCCAGCAATCCAGGACAGGGAGTCCTTCTAACCGGGGAGCTGTTTTTT.

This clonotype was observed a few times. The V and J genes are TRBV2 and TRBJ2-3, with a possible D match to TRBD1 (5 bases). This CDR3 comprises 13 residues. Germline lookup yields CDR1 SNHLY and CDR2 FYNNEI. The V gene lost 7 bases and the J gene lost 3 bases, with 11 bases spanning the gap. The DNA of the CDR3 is TGTGCCAGCATGATAGGGGTAACAGATACGCAGTATTTT. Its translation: CASMIGVTDTQYF.

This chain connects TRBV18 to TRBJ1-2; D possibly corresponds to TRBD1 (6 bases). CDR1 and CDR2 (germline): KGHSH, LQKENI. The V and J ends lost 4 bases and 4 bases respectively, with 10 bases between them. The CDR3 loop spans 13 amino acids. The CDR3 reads CASSQGEAYGYTF. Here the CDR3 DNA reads TGTGCCAGCTCACAGGGGGAGGCCTATGGCTACACCTTC.

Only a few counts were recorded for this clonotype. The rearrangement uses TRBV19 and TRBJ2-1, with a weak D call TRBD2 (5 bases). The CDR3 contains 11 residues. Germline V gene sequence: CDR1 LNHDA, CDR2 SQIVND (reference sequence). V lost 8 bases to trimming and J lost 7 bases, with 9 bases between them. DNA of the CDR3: TGTGCCAGTCGTAGCGTAAATGAGCAGTTCTTC. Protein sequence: CASRSVNEQFF.

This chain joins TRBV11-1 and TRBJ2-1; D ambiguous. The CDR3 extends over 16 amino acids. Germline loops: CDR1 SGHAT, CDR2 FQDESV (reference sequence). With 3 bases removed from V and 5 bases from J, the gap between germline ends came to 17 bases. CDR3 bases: TGTGCCAGCAGCTTTGGGCGGACCTTAGGCCACAATGAGCAGTTCTTC. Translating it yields CASSFGRTLGHNEQFF.

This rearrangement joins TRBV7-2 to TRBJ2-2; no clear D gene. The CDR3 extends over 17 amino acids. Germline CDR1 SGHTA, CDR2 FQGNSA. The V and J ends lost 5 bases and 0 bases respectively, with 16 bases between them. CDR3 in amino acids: CASSPDVRTANTGELFF. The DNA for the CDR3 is TGTGCCAGCAGCCCTGACGTCCGGACGGCGAACACCGGGGAGCTGTTTTTT. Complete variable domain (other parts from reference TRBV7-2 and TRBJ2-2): GAGVSQSPSNKVTEKGKDVELRCDPISGHTALYWYRQSLGQGLEFLIYFQGNSAPDKSGLPSDRFSAERTGGSVSTLTIQRTQQEDSAVYLCASSPDVRTANTGELFFGEGSRLTVL.

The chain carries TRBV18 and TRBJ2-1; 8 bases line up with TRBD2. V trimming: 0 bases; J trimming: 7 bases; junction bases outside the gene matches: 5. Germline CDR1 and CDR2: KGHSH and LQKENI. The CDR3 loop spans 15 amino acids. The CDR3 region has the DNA TGTGCCAGCTCACCACCGACTTCGGGAGGGAATGAGCAGTTCTTC. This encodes CASSPPTSGGNEQFF.

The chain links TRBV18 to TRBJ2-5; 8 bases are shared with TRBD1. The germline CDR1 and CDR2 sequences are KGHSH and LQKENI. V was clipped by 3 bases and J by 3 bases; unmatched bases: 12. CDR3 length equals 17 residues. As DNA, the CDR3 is TGTGCCAGCTCACCGATCAAGACAGGGGTGCGAAAAGAGACCCAGTACTTC. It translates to CASSPIKTGVRKETQYF.

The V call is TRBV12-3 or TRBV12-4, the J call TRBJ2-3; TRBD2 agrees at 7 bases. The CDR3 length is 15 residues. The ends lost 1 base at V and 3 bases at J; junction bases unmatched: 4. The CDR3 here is CASSLGSGFTDTQYF. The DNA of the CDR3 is TGTGCCAGCAGTTTAGGTAGCGGGTTTACAGATACGCAGTATTTT.

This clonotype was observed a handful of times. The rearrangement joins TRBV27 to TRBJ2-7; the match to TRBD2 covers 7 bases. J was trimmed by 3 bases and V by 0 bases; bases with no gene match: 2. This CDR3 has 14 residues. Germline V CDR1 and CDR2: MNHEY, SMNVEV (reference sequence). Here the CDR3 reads CASSLSGRFYEQYF. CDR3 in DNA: TGTGCCAGCAGTTTATCCGGGAGGTTCTACGAGCAGTACTTC.

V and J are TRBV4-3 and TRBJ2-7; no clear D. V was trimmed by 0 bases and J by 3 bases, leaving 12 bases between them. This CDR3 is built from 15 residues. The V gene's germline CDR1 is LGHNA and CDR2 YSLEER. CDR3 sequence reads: CASSQEADAYYEQYF. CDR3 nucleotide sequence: TGCGCCAGCAGCCAAGAGGCGGACGCCTACTACGAGCAGTACTTC.

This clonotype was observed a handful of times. CDR3: CASSVGRGAWEKLFF. The CDR3 DNA reads TGTGCCAGCAGCGTAGGCCGGGGGGCCTGGGAAAAACTGTTTTTT. This rearrangement joins TRBV9 to TRBJ1-4; weak D call: TRBD1 (6 bases). V was shortened by 0 bases and J by 8 bases, with 14 bases between the two germline ends. Germline CDR1 is SGDLS and CDR2 is YYNGEE. The CDR3 spans 15 residues.

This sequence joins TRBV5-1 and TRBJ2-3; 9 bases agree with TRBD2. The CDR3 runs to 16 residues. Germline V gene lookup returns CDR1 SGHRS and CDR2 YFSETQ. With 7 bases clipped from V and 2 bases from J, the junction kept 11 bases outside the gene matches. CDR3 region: CASCARTSDYTDTQYF. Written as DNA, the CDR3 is TGCGCCAGCTGTGCCAGGACTAGCGACTACACAGATACGCAGTATTTT.

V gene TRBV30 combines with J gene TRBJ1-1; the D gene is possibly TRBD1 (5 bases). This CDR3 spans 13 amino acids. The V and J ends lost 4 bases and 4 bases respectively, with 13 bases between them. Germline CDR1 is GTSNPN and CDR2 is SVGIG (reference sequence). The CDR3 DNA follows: TGTGCCTGGAACTGGGGGAGAAGCACTGAAGCTTTCTTT. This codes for CAWNWGRSTEAFF.

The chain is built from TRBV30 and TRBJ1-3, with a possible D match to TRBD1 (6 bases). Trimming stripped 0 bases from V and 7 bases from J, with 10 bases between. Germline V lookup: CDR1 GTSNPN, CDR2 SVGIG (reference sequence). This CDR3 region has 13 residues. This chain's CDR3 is CAWSVEGGNTIYF. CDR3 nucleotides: TGTGCCTGGAGTGTTGAAGGGGGTAACACCATATATTTT.

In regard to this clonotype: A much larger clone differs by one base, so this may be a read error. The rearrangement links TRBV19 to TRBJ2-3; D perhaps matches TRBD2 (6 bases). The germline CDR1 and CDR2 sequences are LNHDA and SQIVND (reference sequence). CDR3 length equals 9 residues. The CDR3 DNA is TGTGCTAGCGGCAATACGCAGTATTTT. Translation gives CASGNTQYF.

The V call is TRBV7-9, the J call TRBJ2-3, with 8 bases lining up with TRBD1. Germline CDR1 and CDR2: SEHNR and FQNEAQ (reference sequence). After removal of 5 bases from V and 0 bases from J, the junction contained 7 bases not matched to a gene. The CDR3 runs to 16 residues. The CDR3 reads CASSKYQGASTDTQYF. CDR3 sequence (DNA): TGTGCCAGCAGCAAATATCAGGGGGCGAGCACAGATACGCAGTATTTT.

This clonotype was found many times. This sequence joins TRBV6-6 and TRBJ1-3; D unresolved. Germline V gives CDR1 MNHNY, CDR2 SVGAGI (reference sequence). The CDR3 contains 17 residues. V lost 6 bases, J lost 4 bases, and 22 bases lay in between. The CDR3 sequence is CASSVSQLLTSGNTIYF. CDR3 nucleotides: TGTGCCAGCAGCGTCTCCCAGCTCCTCACGAGCGGAAACACCATATATTTT.

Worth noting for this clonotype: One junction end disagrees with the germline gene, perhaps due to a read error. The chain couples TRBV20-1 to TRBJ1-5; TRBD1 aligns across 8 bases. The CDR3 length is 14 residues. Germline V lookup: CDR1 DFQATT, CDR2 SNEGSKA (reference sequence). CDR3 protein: CSASDRGSNQPQLF. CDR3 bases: TGCAGTGCTAGCGACAGGGGTAGCAATCAGCCCCAGCTTTTT.

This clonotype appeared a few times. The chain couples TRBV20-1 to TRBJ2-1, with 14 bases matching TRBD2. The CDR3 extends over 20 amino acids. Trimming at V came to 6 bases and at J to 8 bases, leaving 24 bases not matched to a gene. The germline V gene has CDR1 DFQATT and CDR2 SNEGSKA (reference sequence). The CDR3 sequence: CSATPLAGTSGSTTGDEQFF. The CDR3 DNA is TGCAGTGCCACCCCCCTGGCAGGGACTAGCGGGAGTACGACCGGCGATGAGCAGTTCTTC.

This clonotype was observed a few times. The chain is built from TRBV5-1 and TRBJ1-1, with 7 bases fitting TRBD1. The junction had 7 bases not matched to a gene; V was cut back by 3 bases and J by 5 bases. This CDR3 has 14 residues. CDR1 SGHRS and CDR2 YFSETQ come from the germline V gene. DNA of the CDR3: TGCGCCAGCAGCTCCAGGGGGGAGTTTACTGAAGCTTTCTTT. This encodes CASSSRGEFTEAFF.

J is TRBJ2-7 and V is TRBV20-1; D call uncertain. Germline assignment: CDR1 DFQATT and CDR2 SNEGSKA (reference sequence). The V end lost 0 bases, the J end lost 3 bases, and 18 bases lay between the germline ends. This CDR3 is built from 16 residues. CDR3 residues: CSARDPVASSHYEQYF. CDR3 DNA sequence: TGCAGTGCTAGAGACCCTGTTGCCTCGAGCCACTACGAGCAGTACTTC.